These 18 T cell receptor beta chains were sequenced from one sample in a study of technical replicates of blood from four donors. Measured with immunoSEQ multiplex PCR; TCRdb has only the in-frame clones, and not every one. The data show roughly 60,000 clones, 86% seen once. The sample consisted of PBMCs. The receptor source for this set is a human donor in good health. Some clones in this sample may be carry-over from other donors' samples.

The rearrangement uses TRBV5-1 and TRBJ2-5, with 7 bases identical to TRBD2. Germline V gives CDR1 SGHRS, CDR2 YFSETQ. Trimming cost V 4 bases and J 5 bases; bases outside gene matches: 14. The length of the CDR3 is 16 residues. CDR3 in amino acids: CASSIPGLGASETQYF. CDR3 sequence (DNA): TGCGCCAGCAGCATACCCGGACTAGGGGCCTCGGAGACCCAGTACTTC.

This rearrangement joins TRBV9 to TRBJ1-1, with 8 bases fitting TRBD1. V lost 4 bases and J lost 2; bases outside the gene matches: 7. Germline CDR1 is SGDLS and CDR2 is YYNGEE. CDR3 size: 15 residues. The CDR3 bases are TGTGCCAGCAGCTCCCGGACAGGGACTAACACTGAAGCTTTCTTT. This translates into CASSSRTGTNTEAFF.

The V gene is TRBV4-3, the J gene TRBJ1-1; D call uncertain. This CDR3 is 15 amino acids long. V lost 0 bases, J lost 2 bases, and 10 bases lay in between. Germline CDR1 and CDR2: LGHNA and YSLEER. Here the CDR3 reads CASSQDRRSNTEAFF. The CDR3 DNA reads TGCGCCAGCAGCCAAGACCGCAGATCAAACACTGAAGCTTTCTTT.

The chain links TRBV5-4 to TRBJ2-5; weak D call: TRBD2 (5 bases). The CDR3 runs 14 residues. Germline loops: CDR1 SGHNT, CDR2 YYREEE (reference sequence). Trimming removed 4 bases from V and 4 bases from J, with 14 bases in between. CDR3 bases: TGTGCCAGCAGCATCCCGGGGATGGGAGAGACCCAGTACTTC. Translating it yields CASSIPGMGETQYF. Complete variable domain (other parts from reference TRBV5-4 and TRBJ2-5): ETGVTQSPTHLIKTRGQQVTLRCSSQSGHNTVSWYQQALGQGPQFIFQYYREEENGRGNFPPRFSGLQFPNYSSELNVNALELDDSALYLCASSIPGMGETQYFGPGTRLLVL.

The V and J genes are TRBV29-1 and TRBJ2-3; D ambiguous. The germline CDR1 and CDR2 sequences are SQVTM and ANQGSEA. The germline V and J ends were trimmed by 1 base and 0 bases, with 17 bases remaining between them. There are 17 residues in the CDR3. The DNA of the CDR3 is TGCAGCGTTGAAGTTTTAATCACGGCAGGTAGCACAGATACGCAGTATTTT. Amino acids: CSVEVLITAGSTDTQYF.

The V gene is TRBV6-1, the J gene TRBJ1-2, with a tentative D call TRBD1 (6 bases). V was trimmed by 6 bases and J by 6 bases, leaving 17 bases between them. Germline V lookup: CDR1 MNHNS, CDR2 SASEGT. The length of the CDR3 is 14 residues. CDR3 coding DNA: TGTGCCAGCAGGGAGGGGGGGCAGATGAATGGCTACACCTTC. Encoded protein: CASREGGQMNGYTF.

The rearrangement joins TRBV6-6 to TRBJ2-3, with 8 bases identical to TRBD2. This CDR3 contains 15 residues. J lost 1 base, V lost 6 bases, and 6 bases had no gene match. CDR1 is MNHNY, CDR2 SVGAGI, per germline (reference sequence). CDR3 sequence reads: CASRHSGEGTDTQYF. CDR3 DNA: TGTGCCAGCAGACATAGCGGGGAGGGCACAGATACGCAGTATTTT.

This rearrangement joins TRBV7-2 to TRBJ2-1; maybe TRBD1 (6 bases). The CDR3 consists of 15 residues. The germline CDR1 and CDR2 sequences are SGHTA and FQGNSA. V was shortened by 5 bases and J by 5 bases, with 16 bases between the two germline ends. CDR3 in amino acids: CASSTQGLRDNEQFF. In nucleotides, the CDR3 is TGTGCCAGCAGCACGCAGGGGCTTCGCGACAATGAGCAGTTCTTC.

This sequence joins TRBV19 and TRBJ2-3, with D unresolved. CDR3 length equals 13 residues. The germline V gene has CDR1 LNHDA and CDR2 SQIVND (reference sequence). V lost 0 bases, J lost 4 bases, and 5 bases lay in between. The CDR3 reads CASSIDLSDTQYF. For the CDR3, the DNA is TGTGCCAGTAGTATAGATCTATCAGATACGCAGTATTTT.

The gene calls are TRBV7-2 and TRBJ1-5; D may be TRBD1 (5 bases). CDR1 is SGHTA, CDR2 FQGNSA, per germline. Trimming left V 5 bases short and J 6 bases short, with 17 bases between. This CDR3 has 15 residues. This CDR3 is CASSLGHQRIQPQHF. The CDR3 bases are TGTGCCAGCAGCCTCGGACACCAAAGGATTCAGCCCCAGCATTTT.

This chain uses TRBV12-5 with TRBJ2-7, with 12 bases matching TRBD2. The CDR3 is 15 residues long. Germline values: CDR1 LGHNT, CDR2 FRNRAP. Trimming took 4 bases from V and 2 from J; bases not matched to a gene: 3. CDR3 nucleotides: TGTGCTAGTGGTTCGACTAGCGGGAGTCCCTACGAGCAGTACTTC. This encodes CASGSTSGSPYEQYF.

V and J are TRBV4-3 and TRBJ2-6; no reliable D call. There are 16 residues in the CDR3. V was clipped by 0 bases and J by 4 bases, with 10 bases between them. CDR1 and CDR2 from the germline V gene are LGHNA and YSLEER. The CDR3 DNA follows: TGCGCCAGCAGCCAAGATTTGGCAACCGGGGCCAACGTCCTGACTTTC. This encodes CASSQDLATGANVLTF.

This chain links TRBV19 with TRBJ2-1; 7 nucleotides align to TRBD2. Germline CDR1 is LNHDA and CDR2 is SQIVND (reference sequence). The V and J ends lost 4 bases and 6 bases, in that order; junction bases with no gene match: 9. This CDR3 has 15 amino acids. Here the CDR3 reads CASSKASGTFNEQFF. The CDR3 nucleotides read TGTGCCAGTAGTAAAGCTAGCGGAACTTTCAATGAGCAGTTCTTC. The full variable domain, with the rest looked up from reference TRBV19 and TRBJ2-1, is DGGITQSPKYLFRKEGQNVTLSCEQNLNHDAMYWYRQDPGQGLRLIYYSQIVNDFQKGDIAEGYSVSREKKESFPLTVTSAQKNPTAFYLCASSKASGTFNEQFFGPGTRLTVL.

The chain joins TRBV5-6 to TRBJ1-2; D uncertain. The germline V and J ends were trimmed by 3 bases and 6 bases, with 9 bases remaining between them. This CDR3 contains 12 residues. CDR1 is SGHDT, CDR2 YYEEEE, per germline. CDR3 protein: CASSWARDGYTF. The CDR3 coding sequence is TGTGCCAGCAGCTGGGCGAGGGATGGCTACACCTTC.

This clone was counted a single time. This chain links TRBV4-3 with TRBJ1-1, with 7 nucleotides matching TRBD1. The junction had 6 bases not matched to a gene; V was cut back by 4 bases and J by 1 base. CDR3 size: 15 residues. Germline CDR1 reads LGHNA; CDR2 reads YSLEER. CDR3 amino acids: CASSLTDRWNTEAFF. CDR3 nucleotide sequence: TGCGCCAGCAGCCTTACGGACAGGTGGAACACTGAAGCTTTCTTT.

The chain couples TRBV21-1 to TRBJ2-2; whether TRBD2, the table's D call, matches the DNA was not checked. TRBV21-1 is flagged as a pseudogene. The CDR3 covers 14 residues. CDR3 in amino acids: CARPREGTNGELFF. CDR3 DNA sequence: TGTGCCAGACCCCGGGAGGGAACGAACGGGGAGCTGTTTTTT.

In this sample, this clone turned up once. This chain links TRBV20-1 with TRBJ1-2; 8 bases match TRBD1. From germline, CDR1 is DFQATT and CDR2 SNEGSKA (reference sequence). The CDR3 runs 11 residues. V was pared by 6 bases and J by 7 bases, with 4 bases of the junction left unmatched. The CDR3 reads CSAWTGPGYTF. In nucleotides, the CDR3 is TGCAGTGCGTGGACAGGGCCTGGCTACACCTTC.

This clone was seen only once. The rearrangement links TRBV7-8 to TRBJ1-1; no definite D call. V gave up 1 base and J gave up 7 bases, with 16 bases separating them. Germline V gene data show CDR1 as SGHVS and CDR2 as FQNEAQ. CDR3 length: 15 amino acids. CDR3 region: CASSLVPYGRLEAFF. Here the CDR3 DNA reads TGTGCCAGCAGCTTAGTCCCCTACGGCAGGCTTGAAGCTTTCTTT.